This T cell receptor beta chain was sequenced in a study of cytomegalovirus exposure and HLA in healthy donors. Across the study: Genetic ancestry analysis placed approximately 80% of the 400 or so donors that were genotyped in the Caucasian-associated cluster.

The CDR3 contains 17 residues. The V gene end was trimmed by 6 bases and the J gene end by 4 bases; junction bases not matched to a gene: 17. Germline values: CDR1 MNHEY, CDR2 SMNVEV (reference sequence). Study-wide results and limits: Later, an analysis found that common viral pathogens appeared to be linked with several of the most significant clusters. Both high specificity and high sensitivity reportedly marked the classifier's diagnosis of cytomegalovirus status. Rarity characterized most TCR sequences, yet some public TCRs appeared in many donors.

This clone appeared once. Its antigen is unknown. 60 Vbeta and 13 Jbeta primers were used in PCR. The assay was immunoSEQ multiplex PCR, and TCRdb's table has in-frame clones only and misses some. The table shows 150,000 to 200,000 clones, with roughly 72% occurring only once. The chain is built from TRBV27 and TRBJ2-7; 8 nucleotides align to TRBD1. The sequenced sample consisted of PBMCs. The sequence derives from a man aged 30 to 39 in good health and CMV-seronegative. CDR3 protein: CASSPTGGPGGIYEQYF. The CDR3 DNA is TGTGCCAGCAGCCCAACTGGGGGGCCAGGGGGCATTTACGAGCAGTACTTC.